The clone carrying this TCR beta chain was seen repeatedly, ten times or more. Time point: newly diagnosed GD, antithyroid drugs for less than 3 months. PBMC RNA served as the TCR library source. Sequencing libraries for TCR beta were prepared with iRepertoire HTBI primers and Arm-PCR of CDR3 regions. One entry per CDR3 protein, called by TCRdb with MiXCR from the multiplex PCR reads. Of approximately 470,000 distinct CDR3 sequences in the sample, around 16% were seen once. The data stem from a study of regulatory T cells in long-lasting Graves disease. CDR1 is MDHEN and CDR2 is SYDVKM in the germline V gene. The CDR3 is 15 residues long. V lost 3 bases, J lost 0 bases, and 9 bases lay in between. These data were also reused for a study on T cells in Graves' hyperthyroidism and ophthalmopathy.

The chain joins TRBV28 to TRBJ1-5; perhaps TRBD1 as D (5 bases). The sequenced sample was peripheral blood mononuclear cells (PBMCs), obtained at new diagnosis, from a patient treated with antithyroid drugs. This TCR was recovered from a man aged 35-49 years with Graves disease. In DNA, the CDR3 is TGTGCCAGCAGTTTGGGGCGATATAGCAATCAGCCCCAGCATTTT. Amino acids: CASSLGRYSNQPQHF.